The sequence of this TCR beta chain was determined in a study of spatial heterogeneity in lung cancer. This clonotype was counted ten times or more. Its target is unknown. The CDR3 is 16 amino acids. V was trimmed by 5 bases and J by 4 bases, leaving 20 bases between them. CDR1 SEHNR and CDR2 FQNEAQ come from the germline V gene (reference sequence). Overall study findings and caveats: Ubiquitous expanded tumor TCRs were observed in blood more at resection than follow-up.

MiXCR was run by TCRdb on the 5' RACE reads, yielding one entry per CDR3 protein. The repertoire has approximately 12,000 distinct CDR3 sequences, over 9% of them found once; the top ten carry 30% to 35%. Described time point: blood at routine non-recurrence follow-up after resection. Unsorted tumor, nontumor lung tissue or cryopreserved PBMC supplied the whole RNA. The sequences come from PBMCs, collected at follow-up. The sequence was obtained from a female donor with early-stage non-small cell lung cancer. This chain links TRBV7-9 with TRBJ2-5, with D possibly matching TRBD1 (6 bases). This CDR3 reads CASSPLQGARPETQYF. The CDR3 DNA is TGTGCCAGCAGCCCATTACAGGGTGCTCGGCCAGAGACCCAGTACTTC.